This T cell receptor beta chain was recovered during a study of T cell responses to AZD1222 COVID-19 vaccine. Study overall: Pooling was applied to second doses at about 4 or about 12 weeks. General observations from the study: Spike was spanned by vaccine-associated CD4 TCRs, with dominance at 160-218 and 743-854. Seropositivity was recorded at baseline in only a handful of AZD1222 recipients. Within unmutated variant regions lay the reported targets of nearly half of spike-specific TCRs.

Germline loops: CDR1 ENHRY, CDR2 SYGVKD. V gave up 3 bases and J gave up 1 base, with 10 bases separating them. CDR3 length equals 15 residues. In regard to this clone: Its cognate antigen is unknown.

The data were produced by immunoSEQ multiplex PCR, yet TCRdb's version contains in-frame clones alone and is incomplete. Of about 130,000 clones in the sample, about 94% were seen once. The sequencing used peripheral blood, collected on day 0 of AZD1222 vaccination. The chain links TRBV10-3 to TRBJ2-1; D not certain. The receptor's source is an adult in good health. The CDR3 DNA follows: TGTGCCATCAGTGAACCAGCGCTTTCCTACAATGAGCAGTTCTTC. Residues: CAISEPALSYNEQFF.